This T cell receptor (beta chain) was sequenced in a study of T-cell memory formation after mild COVID-19. At the level of the study: Clusters were largely donor specific. Findings and limits, study-wide: Whereas later expanders leaned CD4+, clones contracting day 15 to 85 showed a balanced CD4/CD8 makeup. Contracting CD8+ clones were enriched in EMRA, CD4+ mainly in CM and EM. Some responding clones appeared in pre-infection memory, suggesting cross-reactive memory joined.

About this clonotype: What it binds is not known.

TCRdb recomputed calls from the 5' RACE reads with MiXCR, one row per CDR3 protein. The sample yields 550,000 to 600,000 distinct CDR3 sequences, 20% to 25% seen once. The V end lost 5 bases, the J end lost 4 bases, and 11 bases lay between the germline ends. Germline CDR1 is SGHTA and CDR2 is FQGNSA. The CDR3 loop spans 13 amino acids. Input material: PBMCs or a T cell subset sorted from them (not recorded which). The chain joins TRBV7-2 to TRBJ1-2; D call uncertain. The source of this sequence is an adult woman who had mild COVID-19 (a few samples of this study predate the infection). Cell type and time point are not known. The CDR3 nucleotides are TGTGCCAGCAGCCCGGACGTGTTCTATGGCTACACCTTC. This encodes CASSPDVFYGYTF.